These T cell receptor beta chains were read from a single sample in a study of blood T cell repertoires in COVID-19. The protocol was immunoSEQ multiplex PCR, while the TCRdb copy is restricted to in-frame clones and leaves out a portion. The sample contains around 37,000 clones, around four fifths of which appear only once. Sequencing was carried out using peripheral blood. Receptor source: a man aged 55 to 70 with COVID-19, enrolled during active disease. The CDR3 runs from the conserved cysteine through the conserved F or W. D genes are given only for firm matches. Some rows mark clone size as missing; the rest say once, few, many or name a class of expanded clone.

j_call cdr3_length clone_size d_call v_call cdr3_nt cdr3_aa
TRBJ1-4 17 - - TRBV30 TGTGCCTGGAGTCCGCAGACAAACAGCGGAGTAAATGAAAAACTGTTTTTT CAWSPQTNSGVNEKLFF
TRBJ2-3 16 - - TRBV11-2 TGTGCCAGCAGCTTAGGGGCAGGGATGGGCACAGATACGCAGTATTTT CASSLGAGMGTDTQYF
TRBJ2-5 15 - - TRBV24-1 TGTGCCACCAGTGATTTGCGGCGGGGAAAAGAGACCCAGTACTTC CATSDLRRGKETQYF
TRBJ2-3 14 - - TRBV29-1 TGCAGCGTGTCAGACAGCCCTAGCACAGATACGCAGTATTTT CSVSDSPSTDTQYF
TRBJ1-1 12 - - TRBV18 TGTGCCAGCTCACCATCAGTCCCTGAAGCTTTCTTT CASSPSVPEAFF
TRBJ2-5 15 - - TRBV5-1 TGCGCCAGCAGCTCGGATGGGAGGGGGACAGAGACCCAGTACTTC CASSSDGRGTETQYF
TRBJ1-3 15 few - TRBV15 TGTGCCACCAGCAGAGACCCAGGGGTCGGAAACACCATATATTTT CATSRDPGVGNTIYF
TRBJ1-4 15 - TRBD1 TRBV2 TGTGCCAGCAGTTACAACAGGGGCACTAATGAAAAACTGTTTTTT CASSYNRGTNEKLFF
TRBJ1-5 18 - - TRBV28 TGTGCCAGCAGTTTTTTTCTCCAGACTGGGAGGTGGGATCAGCCCCAGCATTTT CASSFFLQTGRWDQPQHF
TRBJ1-3 16 few - TRBV5-1 TGCGCCAGCAGCTTGGAAGGGGAAGTAACTGGAAACACCATATATTTT CASSLEGEVTGNTIYF
TRBJ1-2 13 - - TRBV5-6 TGTGCCAGCAGCTTCGACAGAAACTATGGCTACACCTTC CASSFDRNYGYTF
TRBJ2-7 12 - - TRBV18 TGTGCCAGCTCACCTTCGACAGACGAGCAGTACTTC CASSPSTDEQYF
TRBJ2-7 15 - TRBD2 TRBV6-1 TGTGCCAGCAGTGAAAATCTAGCGGCCCGTTTAGAGCAGTACTTC CASSENLAARLEQYF
TRBJ1-1 16 - - TRBV18 TGTGCCAGCTCACAACCAGGGGTTGGTGAGAACACTGAAGCTTTCTTT CASSQPGVGENTEAFF
TRBJ1-1 13 - TRBD1 TRBV4-1 TGCGCCAGCAGCCATTCAGGGGGCACTGAAGCTTTCTTT CASSHSGGTEAFF
TRBJ2-7 13 - - TRBV6-5 TGTGCCAGCGCTAGAGGGCAGGAATACGAGCAGTACTTC CASARGQEYEQYF
TRBJ2-7 13 - - TRBV19 TGTGCCAGTAGTCATCAGGGTCCCTACGAGCAGTACTTC CASSHQGPYEQYF
TRBJ1-5 15 - TRBD1 TRBV19 TGTGCCAGTAGTGGGGACAGGGTAGGAAGTCAGCCCCAGCATTTT CASSGDRVGSQPQHF
TRBJ2-7 14 - - TRBV5-8 TGTGCCAGCAGCTTGCAGTCTAGTTCTCTCGAGCAGTACTTC CASSLQSSSLEQYF
TRBJ1-1 14 - TRBD1 TRBV7-8 TGTGCCAGCAGGCCAGGGACAGGGGGGTCTGAAGCTTTCTTT CASRPGTGGSEAFF
TRBJ1-3 16 once - TRBV3-1/TRBV3-2 TGTGCCAGCAGCCACGCGGGACGAAGCTCTGGAAACACCATATATTTT CASSHAGRSSGNTIYF
TRBJ2-1 11 - - TRBV5-4 TGTGCCAGCAGCCTATACAATGAGCAGTTCTTC CASSLYNEQFF
TRBJ1-2 15 - TRBD1 TRBV5-1 TGCGCCAGCGCCGGGGGGACAGGGAGTTACTATGGCTACACCTTC CASAGGTGSYYGYTF
TRBJ1-1 14 once TRBD1 TRBV4-1 TGCGCCAGCAGCCAAGCCGACAGGGCCAGGTCGGCTTTCTTT CASSQADRARSAFF
TRBJ2-1 12 - TRBD2 TRBV7-9 TGTGCCAGCAGCCAACTAGCGAATGAGCAGTTCTTC CASSQLANEQFF
TRBJ1-1 13 - - TRBV27 TGTGCCAGCAGTGAGTATGCAAACACTGAAGCTTTCTTT CASSEYANTEAFF
TRBJ1-2 14 - TRBD1 TRBV9 TGTGCCAGCAGCGTGGGGACAGGGGACTATGGCTACACCTTC CASSVGTGDYGYTF
TRBJ1-2 15 - - TRBV6-6 TGTGCCAGCAGTTACTCGGAAACAGGAAGCTATGGCTACACCTTC CASSYSETGSYGYTF
TRBJ1-1 14 - - TRBV5-4 TGTGCCAGCAGCGCGGACAGTCCGAGGACTGAAGCTTTCTTT CASSADSPRTEAFF
TRBJ2-6 16 - - TRBV11-3 TGTGCCAGCAGCTCTAGCCCTAGCTCTGGGGCCAACGTCCTGACTTTC CASSSSPSSGANVLTF
TRBJ1-5 13 - - TRBV12-3/TRBV12-4 TGTGCCAGCAGTAGCGGGGGGAATCAGCCCCAGCATTTT CASSSGGNQPQHF
TRBJ1-1 13 - - TRBV6-1 TGTGCCAGCAGTGAACAGTATAACACTGAAGCTTTCTTT CASSEQYNTEAFF
TRBJ2-7 14 - TRBD1 TRBV5-1 TGCGCCAGCATCGGGCCCGGGACAGGGAGCGAGCAGTACTTC CASIGPGTGSEQYF
TRBJ2-5 14 - TRBD2 TRBV5-1 TGCGCCAGCAGGAACGGGAGGGCCGAAGAGACCCAGTACTTC CASRNGRAEETQYF
TRBJ1-1 13 - TRBD1 TRBV10-3 TGTGCCAACCAGGGACAGGTGAACACTGAAGCTTTCTTT CANQGQVNTEAFF
TRBJ1-5 17 - TRBD1 TRBV6-2/TRBV6-3 TGTGCCAGCAGTCACCCTAGGACAGGGATTCTCAATCAGCCCCAGCATTTT CASSHPRTGILNQPQHF
TRBJ1-1 12 - - TRBV18 TGTGCCAGCTCACCCGACAGCACTGAAGCTTTCTTT CASSPDSTEAFF
TRBJ1-2 13 - - TRBV10-3 TGTGCCATCAGCTCCCGGGACAAATGGGGCTACACCTTC CAISSRDKWGYTF
TRBJ2-1 17 - TRBD1 TRBV6-2/TRBV6-3 TGTGCCAGCAGTTATAGACCGGGACAGGGGTTATACAATGAGCAGTTCTTC CASSYRPGQGLYNEQFF
TRBJ2-5 14 - - TRBV5-4 TGTGCCAGCAGCATCTGGGGGGGGCAGGAGACCCAGTACTTC CASSIWGGQETQYF
TRBJ2-1 16 - TRBD1 TRBV30 TGTGCCTGGAGTCCATCCCCGGGTTCCCCAGGGGGTGAGCAGTTCTTC CAWSPSPGSPGGEQFF